These T cell receptor beta chains were read from a single sample in a study of patients and donors after allogeneic stem cell transplantation. TCRdb reprocessed the RT-PCR reads via MiXCR and lists one record per CDR3 protein. The data hold about a million distinct CDR3 sequences, with 15% to 20% observed a single time. The sample consisted of blood, either unsorted or a sorted T cell fraction (not recorded which). The receptors here all came from a human donor who was either an allogeneic HSCT recipient or a stem cell or donor lymphocyte infusion donor (not recorded which). It is not recorded whose cells these are; they may come from a transplant donor. Each CDR3 is given without its conserved first and last residue. A clone size is listed for some rows: how often the clone was seen (once, few, many), or a class if it is expanded.

J	size	V	length	CDR3
TRBJ2-7	.	TRBV6-1	13	AREPIPRKPYEQY
TRBJ1-1	few	TRBV7-3	14	ASSATPGQMNTEAF
TRBJ1-2	.	TRBV9	13	ASSTPGQGLDGYT
TRBJ2-5	many	TRBV7-9	10	ASSPIEETQY
TRBJ2-3	few	TRBV3-1	14	ASSQEPGLALDTQY
TRBJ1-2	few	TRBV29-1	13	SVSKQAGQGSGYT
TRBJ2-6	.	TRBV7-9	13	ASSRPFAGANVLT
TRBJ2-7	.	TRBV12-3/TRBV12-4	13	ASSPRDSASYEQY
TRBJ2-2	.	TRBV5-1	16	ASGEGLAGHYVAGELF
TRBJ2-1	.	TRBV7-2	12	ASSPRATHNEQF
TRBJ1-1	few	TRBV7-2	10	ASSLGRVDRL
TRBJ2-1	few	TRBV5-1	12	ASSLGQLPNEQF
TRBJ1-1	.	TRBV6-5	13	ASSYLEGWVTEAF
TRBJ2-2	few	TRBV6-1	12	ASSVVRNTGELF
TRBJ1-5	few	TRBV7-9	12	ASSQSNSNQPQH
TRBJ2-2	many	TRBV7-2	8	ASRRGELF
TRBJ2-1	.	TRBV2	13	ASSGTGLAYNEQF
TRBJ2-3	.	TRBV6-1	13	ARDGTSRFTDTQY
TRBJ2-3	.	TRBV27	12	ASSSVTGVETQY
TRBJ2-5	.	TRBV7-9	13	ASSFRSQGQETQY
TRBJ1-1	many	TRBV24-1	11	ATSDLQTGRAF
TRBJ2-7	.	TRBV11-2	14	ASSLRTSGGPYEQY
TRBJ2-2	few	TRBV11-2	11	ASRLGGTGELF
TRBJ2-1	few	TRBV12-3/TRBV12-4	13	ASSLAHGTSGEQF